This T cell receptor beta chain was sequenced in a study of beta chain features in type 1 diabetes (dated by TCRdb to between 2017 and 2018). Regarding the complete study: Patients and healthy donors did not differ in mean age, gender distribution, total cell number or subset yield. Across all samples, approximately 100 million sorted cells were examined, and cell number per subset correlated strongly with RNA yield. The study compared the TCRB repertoires of sorted circulating CD4+ T cell subsets in recently diagnosed type 1 diabetes patients with those in matched healthy donors. Whereas all 30 or so donors provided naive and central memory subsets, regulatory and stem cell-like memory subsets were isolated from just 8 patients and about 8 healthy donors. Here is what the overall study found, with its caveats: Naive, central memory and regulatory TCRB repertoires appeared to be more alike among patients than among healthy donors. At VDJ recombination sites, patients with type 1 diabetes made fewer insertions and deleted more nucleotides, a pattern implying thymic rearrangement abnormalities. Only small numbers of individuals were included in the HLA sub-analyses, which left unresolved whether HLA type had any influence on TCRB rearrangement. PCR may preferentially amplify shorter templates, but because patient and control samples were amplified and corrected together, any resulting skew would affect both groups equally. Type 1 diabetes patients showed a moderate but significant shortening of TCRB CDR3 length in all four CD4+ subsets. Because cDNA was sequenced instead of genomic DNA, highly expressing activated cells could be over-represented, though the groups showed no difference in activation or CD3 levels.

The entire isolated RNA was reverse transcribed using the High Capacity cDNA Reverse Transcription Kit, and thus expressed TCRB transcripts were sequenced. Naive, central memory and regulatory T cell samples underwent deep immunoSEQ sequencing, averaging approximately 3.3 million total reads per sample. Sorted cells were lysed in RLT buffer, and RNA was extracted using DNase-treated RNeasy Micro or Mini kits according to cell number. Each cell subset was processed separately to prevent cross-contamination, with patient and healthy donor samples processed together. Using the immunoSEQ multiplex PCR, TCRB sequences were amplified from cDNA into 87-bp fragments spanning the CDR3 region. Amplicons were sequenced on the Illumina HiSeq platform. Turning to the authors' computational methods: PCR bias was computationally corrected using synthetic template baselines, reads within Hamming distance 2 were collapsed, and singletons that could not be merged were discarded. By aligning reads against IMGT, V, D and J genes, CDR3 length, and insertions or deletions at six rearrangement sites were assigned. Clonotype counts were normalized to sorted cell number within each subset before computing true diversity and Gini coefficients with the tcR R package. The overlap coefficient, calculated on TCRB nucleotide sequences, was used to quantify repertoire sharing. What TCRdb holds here is the immuneACCESS table cut down to in-frame rearrangements. Part of the clones is not present; checked against another copy, under half of the missing clones reflect an unresolved V gene, and the others are unexplained. V, J and clone size are taken as reported in that table, and D and trimming were inferred from the DNA itself. The sample contains some 240,000 clones, under 13% of them found a single time. Jointly, the top ten make up roughly 1.4% of the sample.

This clone has only a few counts. Its antigen specificity is not known. Per-base quality was not reported, and no clone a single base away is much larger than it. Each donor gave one peripheral blood draw, approximately 110 mL on average, collected into heparinised tubes. Naive, central memory, regulatory and stem cell-like memory CD4+ T cells were sorted on a BD FACSAria II using a panel including CD45RO, CCR7, CD25, CD127, CD95 and CD27. A purity above 95% was achieved for all sorted populations. Right away, PBMCs were isolated by Lymphoprep density gradient centrifugation and were stained directly, with no culture step. To minimize batch effects, samples were stained and sorted in pairs, one healthy donor with one patient per experiment. Cut back by 8 bases and 2 bases, the V and J ends lie 9 bases apart. Its CDR3 holds 11 amino acids, cysteine through phenylalanine. The only DNA kept is the CDR3, 33 bases in frame from the first base. The germline V gene provides CDR1 SQVTM and CDR2 ANQGSEA.

This receptor was identified in a man aged 18 to 35 in good health. Sequenced sample: central memory CD4+ T cells from blood. Here the chain combines TRBV29-1 and TRBJ1-2; no D gene can be assigned with confidence. The CDR3 amino acid sequence is: CSSSENYGYTF. The DNA is TGCAGCTCCTCAGAGAACTATGGCTACACCTTC. Outside the CDR3, residues come from the reference TRBV29-1 and TRBJ1-2 proteins, so the full variable domain is: SAVISQKPSRDICQRGTSLTIQCQVDSQVTMMFWYRQQPGQSLTLIATANQGSEATYESGFVIDKFPISRPNLTFSTLTVSNMSPEDSSIYLCSSSENYGYTFGSGTRLTVV.